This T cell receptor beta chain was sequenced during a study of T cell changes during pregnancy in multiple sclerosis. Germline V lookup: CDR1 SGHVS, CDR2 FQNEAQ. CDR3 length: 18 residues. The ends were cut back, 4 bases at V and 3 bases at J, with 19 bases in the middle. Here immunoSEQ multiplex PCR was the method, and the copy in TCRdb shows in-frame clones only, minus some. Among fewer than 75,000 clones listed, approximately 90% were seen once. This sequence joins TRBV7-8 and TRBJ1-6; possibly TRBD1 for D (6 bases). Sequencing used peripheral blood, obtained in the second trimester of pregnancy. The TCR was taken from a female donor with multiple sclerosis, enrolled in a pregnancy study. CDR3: CASSSNRARMDYNSPLHF. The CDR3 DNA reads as TGTGCCAGCAGCTCGAACAGGGCCCGTATGGACTATAATTCACCCCTCCACTTT.